Listed here are 21 T cell receptor beta chains from one sample, sequenced in a study of blood T cell repertoires in COVID-19. The method was immunoSEQ multiplex PCR; TCRdb's version includes in-frame clones alone and lacks a portion of them. The top ten clones hold roughly 7.1% of a sample with roughly 190,000 clones, 82% of them seen once. The sample consisted of peripheral blood. These TCRs come from a woman aged 60-75 years with COVID-19, enrolled during active disease.

The genes are TRBV7-3 and TRBJ1-5, with no clear D. The CDR3 is 13 residues long. Germline CDR1 SGHTA, CDR2 FQGTGA. Trimming removed 1 base from V and 9 bases from J, with 10 bases in between. DNA for the CDR3: TGTGCCAGCAGCTTAAGGTCGGGAGGGCCCCAGCATTTT. This encodes CASSLRSGGPQHF.

This chain uses TRBV20-1 with TRBJ1-2, with D possibly being TRBD1 (5 bases). V lost 3 bases and J lost 1, with 18 bases in between. Germline loops: CDR1 DFQATT, CDR2 SNEGSKA (reference sequence). This CDR3 spans 16 amino acids. CDR3 amino acids: CSASGGSTNYNYGYTF. In DNA, the CDR3 is TGCAGTGCTAGTGGGGGTTCGACTAACTATAACTATGGCTACACCTTC.

In DNA form, the CDR3 reads TGTGCCAGCTCGTCCCGGAGTACAGGGAACACTGAAGCTTTCTTT. Translating it yields CASSSRSTGNTEAFF. The rearrangement links TRBV18 to TRBJ1-1; D perhaps matches TRBD1 (5 bases). This CDR3 has 15 amino acids. Trimming stripped 6 bases from V and 1 base from J, with 15 bases between. Germline-derived CDR1 and CDR2 are KGHSH and LQKENI.

V is TRBV11-2 and J is TRBJ2-3; possible D gene TRBD1, 6 bases. V lost 0 bases to trimming and J lost 7 bases, with 14 bases between them. Germline assignment: CDR1 SGHAT and CDR2 FQNNGV. The CDR3 runs to 15 residues. CDR3 sequence (DNA): TGTGCCAGCAGCTTAGATTCCAGGGGCGCAAATACGCAGTATTTT. It specifies CASSLDSRGANTQYF.

As DNA, the CDR3 is TGCGCCAGCAGTCCCGAGGGGGATAGCACAGATACGCAGTATTTT. It specifies CASSPEGDSTDTQYF. The V gene is TRBV5-1, the J gene TRBJ2-3; TRBD1 is a possible D gene (6 bases). The CDR3 is made up of 15 amino acids. Germline loops: CDR1 SGHRS, CDR2 YFSETQ. Trimming stripped 5 bases from V and 0 bases from J, with 13 bases between.

This chain uses TRBV11-2 with TRBJ2-7, with a tentative D call TRBD1 (5 bases). The CDR3 totals 14 residues. V was trimmed by 4 bases and J by 0 bases, leaving 10 bases between them. CDR1 is SGHAT, CDR2 FQNNGV, per germline. CDR3 loop: CASSSRTHSYEQYV. In nucleotides, the CDR3 is TGTGCCAGCAGCTCCCGGACACACTCCTACGAGCAGTACGTC.

A remark on this clone: The sample has other DNA sequences that encode this CDR3 too. The V call is TRBV5-1, the J call TRBJ1-1, with 7 nucleotides matching TRBD1. The V gene's germline CDR1 is SGHRS and CDR2 YFSETQ. J was trimmed by 2 bases and V by 4 bases; bases with no gene match: 5. CDR3 length: 14 amino acids. CDR3 bases: TGCGCCAGCAGCCTGACAGGGCTCAACACTGAAGCTTTCTTT. This codes for CASSLTGLNTEAFF. Full variable domain (remainder filled in from reference TRBV5-1 and TRBJ1-1): KAGVTQTPRYLIKTRGQQVTLSCSPISGHRSVSWYQQTPGQGLQFLFEYFSETQRNKGNFPGRFSGRQFSNSRSEMNVSTLELGDSALYLCASSLTGLNTEAFFGQGTRLTVV.

The chain joins TRBV6-5 to TRBJ1-4, with 7 bases that match TRBD1. The CDR3 has 14 amino acids. Germline V gene data show CDR1 as MNHEY and CDR2 as SVGAGI. The V and J ends lost 7 bases and 11 bases, in that order; junction bases with no gene match: 13. CDR3 protein: CASTNLEGGGKLFF. CDR3 sequence (DNA): TGTGCCAGCACCAACCTCGAAGGAGGGGGCAAACTGTTTTTT.

This chain joins TRBV28 and TRBJ1-2, with 9 bases fitting TRBD1. Germline V gene data show CDR1 as MDHEN and CDR2 as SYDVKM. The CDR3 is made up of 16 amino acids. The trim removed 8 bases at V and 4 bases at J, leaving 14 bases unmatched. Here the CDR3 DNA reads TGTGCCAGCGGATCCCCCGGACAGGGGTCCGTCTATGGCTACACCTTC. It codes for CASGSPGQGSVYGYTF.

On this clone itself: Relative to the germline gene, one junction end is altered; a read error may explain this. This chain uses TRBV3-1 (or the pseudogene TRBV3-2) with TRBJ2-1; perhaps TRBD2 as D (7 bases). The length of the CDR3 is 14 residues. From germline, CDR1 is LGHDT and CDR2 YNNKEL (reference sequence). This CDR3 reads CASTQGGGGDEQFF. Here the CDR3 DNA reads TGTGCCAGCACCCAAGGGGGGGGCGGGGATGAGCAGTTCTTC.

This sequence joins TRBV3-1 (or the pseudogene TRBV3-2) and TRBJ2-5, with a weak D call TRBD2 (5 bases). The CDR3 is made up of 12 amino acids. The V end was cut by 7 bases, the J end by 2 bases, with 8 bases between. The germline gives CDR1 LGHDT, CDR2 YNNKEL (reference sequence). Here the CDR3 DNA reads TGTGCCAGCACGGGGATTCAAGAGACCCAGTACTTC. Protein product: CASTGIQETQYF.

This chain joins TRBV5-6 and TRBJ2-2, with 8 nucleotides matching TRBD1. The germline CDR1 and CDR2 sequences are SGHDT and YYEEEE. This CDR3 has 17 amino acids. V gave up 1 base and J gave up 5 bases; unmatched junction bases: 10. The CDR3 loop reads CASSLLGQGRRTGELFF. The CDR3 region has the DNA TGTGCCAGCAGCTTGTTAGGACAGGGAAGAAGAACCGGGGAGCTGTTTTTT.

The CDR3 loop is CVGDRSNTGELFF. CDR3 in DNA: TGCGTGGGCGACAGGAGTAACACCGGGGAGCTGTTTTTT. This chain connects TRBV29-1 to TRBJ2-2, with a weak D call TRBD1 (6 bases). From germline, CDR1 is SQVTM and CDR2 ANQGSEA. The CDR3 is made up of 13 amino acids.

J is TRBJ2-7 and V is TRBV9, with D perhaps TRBD1 (5 bases). From germline, CDR1 is SGDLS and CDR2 YYNGEE. This CDR3 spans 14 amino acids. V was shortened by 4 bases and J by 1 base, with 12 bases between the two germline ends. CDR3 DNA: TGTGCCAGCAGCATCAGTGGGGCTTCCTACGAGCAGTACTTC. The encoded protein is CASSISGASYEQYF.

The chain recombines TRBV10-2 with TRBJ2-5, with TRBD2 identical over 9 bases. Per germline, CDR1 WSHSY and CDR2 SAAADI. The CDR3 is made up of 13 amino acids. V dropped 7 bases and J dropped 4; count of bases not matched to a gene: 4. DNA for the CDR3: TGCGCCAGCACCGAGCGGGAGGCAGAGACCCAGTACTTC. Its protein is CASTEREAETQYF.

The chain joins TRBV3-1 (or the pseudogene TRBV3-2) to TRBJ2-7; D possibly corresponds to TRBD1 (6 bases). Trimming pared 6 bases from V and 3 bases from J, leaving 15 bases between. Looked up from germline, CDR1 is LGHDT and CDR2 is YNNKEL (reference sequence). This CDR3 is built from 14 residues. The CDR3 DNA sequence: TGTGCCAGCAGTGGCATGGACAGCAACTACGAGCAGTACTTC. This translates into CASSGMDSNYEQYF.

The chain joins TRBV12-3 or TRBV12-4 to TRBJ1-5; D is unclear. Between the trimmed V and J ends, which lost 5 bases and 1 base, there was a span of 6 bases. This CDR3 has 13 residues. The DNA for the CDR3 is TGTGCCAGCAGTCACGGGAGCAATCAGCCCCAGCATTTT. Its protein is CASSHGSNQPQHF.

V is TRBV5-8 and J is TRBJ2-1; tentatively, D is TRBD1 (6 bases). The CDR3 covers 12 residues. The V gene lost 0 bases and the J gene lost 10 bases, with 8 bases spanning the gap. CDR1 and CDR2 from the germline V gene are SGHTS and YDEGEE. CDR3 protein: CASSLERGEQFF. CDR3 DNA: TGTGCCAGCAGCTTGGAAAGGGGGGAGCAGTTCTTC.

The gene calls are TRBV9 and TRBJ1-6; TRBD1 aligns across 9 bases. CDR1 and CDR2 (germline): SGDLS, YYNGEE. The CDR3 runs to 14 residues. The J segment lost 10 bases and the V segment lost 2 bases, leaving 4 bases of the junction unmatched. In DNA, the CDR3 is TGTGCCAGCAGCGTGGGGACAGGGTGGTCACCCCTCCACTTT. This codes for CASSVGTGWSPLHF.

The chain is built from TRBV14 and TRBJ1-2; 9 nucleotides agree with TRBD1. This CDR3 is built from 14 residues. The V gene's germline CDR1 is SGHDN and CDR2 FVKESK. The J segment lost 2 bases and the V segment lost 4 bases, leaving 2 bases of the junction unmatched. CDR3 in DNA: TGTGCCAGCAGCCCAGGACAGGGGAACTATGGCTACACCTTC. It codes for CASSPGQGNYGYTF.

CDR3 nucleotides: TGTGCCAGCAGCAAACCGGGGCTAAGCGGGAGGGCCCGGGATGAGCAGTTCTTC. Translated, it gives CASSKPGLSGRARDEQFF. The rearrangement uses TRBV21-1 and TRBJ2-1; the table's D gene call, TRBD2, was not cross checked with the DNA. TRBV21-1 is flagged as a pseudogene. CDR3 size: 18 residues.